This record looks at one T cell receptor beta chain sequence and its context. No antigen is known for it. The identical CDR3 is also encoded by other nucleotide sequences in the sample. This entry comes from a study of cytomegalovirus exposure and HLA in healthy donors. In the PCR, 60 Vbeta and 13 Jbeta primers were used. Libraries were prepared by immunoSEQ multiplex PCR; TCRdb keeps only in-frame clonotypes and omits some of them. The data hold under 250,000 clones, with roughly 78% observed a single time. General study results and limits: Later analysis indicated greater clonal expansion among HLA-associated TCR beta chains than among equally common other chains. When analyzed later, a missense DCLRE1C variant was found to be linked to TCR beta V- and J-gene trimming.

The J segment lost 2 bases and the V segment lost 3 bases, leaving 3 bases of the junction unmatched. The CDR3 spans 14 residues. Germline loops: CDR1 KGHSH, CDR2 LQKENI. The donors were healthy bone marrow donors. The V and J genes are TRBV18 and TRBJ1-2, with TRBD1 matching over 7 bases. The sample was PBMCs. This clonotype was sampled from a boy between 10 and 17 years old in good health and CMV-seronegative. This chain's CDR3 is CASSPGQDNYGYTF. The DNA for the CDR3 is TGTGCCAGCTCACCCGGACAGGACAACTATGGCTACACCTTC.